The rows below give T cell receptor beta chains drawn from one sample of a study of blood T cell repertoires in COVID-19. Only in-frame clones appear in the TCRdb table, and some are missing; sequencing was by immunoSEQ multiplex PCR. This sample has approximately 250,000 clones, with about nine tenths found just once. Sequencing was carried out using peripheral blood. The receptor source for this set is a man between 25 and 39 years old with COVID-19, enrolled during active disease. CDR3s include the opening cysteine and the closing phenylalanine or tryptophan. The D gene is left open where the match is weak. Clone size is shown for a subset of rows, as once, few, many or a class of expanded clone.

size	J	V	D	CDR3	DNA
NA	TRBJ1-5	TRBV7-2	NA	CASSLVGGGGINQPQHF	TGTGCCAGCAGCTTAGTAGGAGGGGGGGGGATCAATCAGCCCCAGCATTTT
NA	TRBJ2-5	TRBV6-1	NA	CASSESFGQETQYF	TGTGCCAGCAGTGAATCTTTCGGCCAAGAGACCCAGTACTTC
NA	TRBJ1-1	TRBV7-2	TRBD1	CASSDPGQGLNTEAFF	TGTGCCAGCAGCGACCCCGGACAGGGTTTGAACACTGAAGCTTTCTTT
NA	TRBJ1-2	TRBV19	NA	CASRLRGAPLYGYTF	TGTGCCAGTCGGCTCCGGGGGGCGCCGCTCTATGGCTACACCTTC
NA	TRBJ1-2	TRBV11-2	TRBD1	CASSAPGQGATDTF	TGTGCCAGCAGCGCTCCGGGACAGGGGGCTACGGACACCTTC
NA	TRBJ2-7	TRBV5-1	NA	CASSSGLLPYEQYF	TGCGCCAGCAGCTCCGGACTACTTCCCTACGAGCAGTACTTC
NA	TRBJ1-5	TRBV28	TRBD1	CASSSQGQGAGQPQHF	TGTGCCAGCAGTTCCCAAGGACAGGGGGCAGGACAGCCCCAGCATTTT
NA	TRBJ1-6	TRBV5-6	NA	CASSFWGLYNSPLHF	TGTGCCAGCAGCTTTTGGGGGCTCTATAATTCACCCCTCCACTTT
NA	TRBJ2-7	TRBV11-3	NA	CASSQAGYPYEQYF	TGTGCCAGCAGCCAGGCGGGGTACCCCTACGAGCAGTACTTC
NA	TRBJ1-1	TRBV30	NA	CAWSVVGRNTEAFF	TGTGCCTGGAGTGTAGTCGGTAGGAACACTGAAGCTTTCTTT
NA	TRBJ2-7	TRBV14	NA	CASSQLDIDYEQYF	TGTGCCAGCAGCCAACTTGACATCGACTACGAGCAGTACTTC
NA	TRBJ2-2	TRBV10-2	NA	CASSELVLGELFF	TGCGCCAGCAGTGAACTGGTCCTCGGGGAGCTGTTTTTT
NA	TRBJ1-1	TRBV11-2	NA	CASSPLRGKLRAFF	TGTGCCAGCAGCCCGCTTCGGGGAAAGCTGAGGGCTTTCTTT
NA	TRBJ1-5	TRBV6-1	NA	CASSEGGGIQPQHF	TGTGCCAGCAGTGAAGGGGGCGGGATTCAGCCCCAGCATTTT
NA	TRBJ1-6	TRBV30	TRBD1	CAWSVRDRGNSPLHF	TGTGCCTGGAGTGTTAGGGACAGGGGAAATTCACCCCTCCACTTT
NA	TRBJ1-2	TRBV20-1	TRBD1	CSASSWQGQGHRGYTF	TGCAGTGCTAGTTCCTGGCAGGGACAGGGGCATCGGGGCTACACCTTC
NA	TRBJ1-1	TRBV3-1/TRBV3-2	NA	CASSQVGRLNTEAFF	TGTGCCAGCAGCCAAGTTGGCAGATTGAACACTGAAGCTTTCTTT
NA	TRBJ2-1	TRBV19	TRBD2	CASKRISGGAGNEQFF	TGTGCCAGTAAAAGAATTAGCGGGGGGGCCGGGAATGAGCAGTTCTTC
few	TRBJ2-7	TRBV6-5	NA	CASSYLVGDPYEQYF	TGTGCCAGCAGTTACCTCGTCGGGGATCCCTACGAGCAGTACTTC
NA	TRBJ2-5	TRBV7-7	TRBD2	CASSLGGSGGQETQYF	TGTGCCAGCAGCTTAGGTGGTAGCGGGGGACAAGAGACCCAGTACTTC
NA	TRBJ1-2	TRBV3-1/TRBV3-2	TRBD1	CASSQRGPGQGADTF	TGTGCCAGCAGCCAACGGGGGCCCGGACAGGGGGCGGACACCTTC
NA	TRBJ1-5	TRBV6-5	NA	CASSSVGSQPQHF	TGTGCCAGCAGTTCCGTTGGGAGTCAGCCCCAGCATTTT
NA	TRBJ1-5	TRBV12-3/TRBV12-4	NA	CASSFLGNQPQHF	TGTGCCAGCAGTTTTCTTGGCAATCAGCCCCAGCATTTT
NA	TRBJ1-2	TRBV18	TRBD1	CASSPGTGGSYGYTF	TGTGCCAGCTCACCCGGGACAGGGGGTTCCTATGGCTACACCTTC
NA	TRBJ2-5	TRBV5-5	NA	CASSFTGTRKETQYF	TGTGCCAGCAGCTTCACAGGGACCCGAAAGGAGACCCAGTACTTC
once	TRBJ1-1	TRBV10-3	TRBD1	CAITDRGTGRAFF	TGTGCCATCACCGACCGAGGGACAGGGCGAGCTTTCTTT
NA	TRBJ2-3	TRBV2	TRBD1	CASAYGQGETDTQYF	TGTGCCAGCGCATACGGACAGGGAGAGACAGATACGCAGTATTTT
NA	TRBJ2-3	TRBV7-7	TRBD2	CASSPTSGGADTQYF	TGTGCCAGCAGCCCGACTAGCGGGGGGGCAGATACGCAGTATTTT
NA	TRBJ1-1	TRBV30	TRBD1	CAWRGGWTEAFF	TGTGCCTGGAGAGGGGGCTGGACTGAAGCTTTCTTT
few	TRBJ1-1	TRBV27	TRBD1	CASRGQTMNTEAFF	TGTGCCAGCAGGGGACAGACAATGAACACTGAAGCTTTCTTT
NA	TRBJ2-1	TRBV11-2	TRBD1	CASSKTGETNEQFF	TGTGCCAGCAGCAAGACAGGGGAGACCAATGAGCAGTTCTTC
NA	TRBJ2-3	TRBV6-5	TRBD1	CASRADRGSTDTQYF	TGTGCCAGCAGAGCAGACAGGGGTAGCACAGATACGCAGTATTTT
NA	TRBJ2-3	TRBV7-3	TRBD1	CASSSPGQGSDTQYF	TGTGCCAGCAGCTCCCCGGGACAGGGGTCAGATACGCAGTATTTT
NA	TRBJ1-6	TRBV2	NA	CASIRGINSPLHF	TGTGCCAGCATCAGGGGTATTAATTCACCCCTCCACTTT
NA	TRBJ1-2	TRBV9	TRBD1	CASSEDRQGNYGYTF	TGTGCCAGCAGCGAGGATAGACAGGGAAACTATGGCTACACCTTC
NA	TRBJ2-2	TRBV4-2	NA	CASSQDQQWGQTGELFF	TGTGCCAGCAGCCAAGATCAGCAGTGGGGGCAAACCGGGGAGCTGTTTTTT
NA	TRBJ1-3	TRBV24-1	TRBD1	CATSDSTGGVGRNTIYF	TGTGCCACCAGTGATTCAACAGGGGGCGTCGGCCGAAACACCATATATTTT
NA	TRBJ2-2	TRBV12-3/TRBV12-4	NA	CATGHNTGELFF	TGTGCCACCGGACATAACACCGGGGAGCTGTTTTTT
once	TRBJ1-5	TRBV30	NA	CAWSVKKGRLNQPQHF	TGTGCCTGGAGTGTAAAGAAGGGGCGGCTTAATCAGCCCCAGCATTTT
NA	TRBJ1-4	TRBV29-1	TRBD1	CSVASGTGWTNEKLFF	TGCAGCGTTGCCTCCGGGACAGGGTGGACTAATGAAAAACTGTTTTTT
NA	TRBJ2-1	TRBV3-1/TRBV3-2	NA	CASSQVGWGGDEQFF	TGTGCCAGCAGCCAAGTTGGGTGGGGAGGTGATGAGCAGTTCTTC
few	TRBJ1-5	TRBV12-3/TRBV12-4	NA	CASSLGWSQPQHF	TGTGCCAGCAGTTTAGGGTGGAGTCAGCCCCAGCATTTT
NA	TRBJ2-3	TRBV19	TRBD2	CASSRSGGADTQYF	TGTGCCAGTAGTAGGTCTGGGGGGGCAGATACGCAGTATTTT
NA	TRBJ2-7	TRBV19	NA	CASSNLNSYEQYF	TGTGCCAGTAGTAATCTAAACTCCTACGAGCAGTACTTC
NA	TRBJ2-7	TRBV2	NA	CASSDRGIPYEQYF	TGTGCCAGCAGTGACAGGGGAATACCCTACGAGCAGTACTTC
NA	TRBJ2-3	TRBV30	NA	CAWSAGSAGQYF	TGTGCCTGGAGTGCAGGGTCTGCCGGGCAGTATTTT
NA	TRBJ2-5	TRBV7-3	NA	CASSPGRAETQYF	TGTGCCAGCAGCCCCGGCAGGGCGGAGACCCAGTACTTC
NA	TRBJ2-3	TRBV9	TRBD2	CASSPHLAGSTDTQYF	TGTGCCAGCAGCCCCCACCTAGCGGGGAGCACAGATACGCAGTATTTT
NA	TRBJ1-1	TRBV9	TRBD1	CASSAGTGEAFF	TGTGCCAGCAGCGCAGGGACAGGGGAAGCTTTCTTT
NA	TRBJ2-7	TRBV18	TRBD1	CASSPPTGRRHEQYF	TGTGCCAGCTCACCCCCGACAGGGCGGAGGCACGAGCAGTACTTC
NA	TRBJ2-7	TRBV30	NA	CAWSVGGTSYEQYF	TGTGCCTGGAGTGTTGGGGGGACCTCCTACGAGCAGTACTTC